This T cell receptor (beta chain) was retrieved from a study of T cells in Graves' hyperthyroidism and ophthalmopathy. Study-level findings and limits: From stable hyperthyroidism, ophthalmopathy was set apart by a 13 V-J model.

The cohort's ophthalmopathy patients, a group with duration under 3 months, had a Clinical Activity Score of at least 3 and a NOSPECS grade of at least 4. This clonotype has just a few counts. As yet, its antigen is unknown. The CDR3 is 14 amino acids. Trimming took 6 bases from V and 8 from J; bases not matched to a gene: 11. The germline CDR1 and CDR2 sequences are MNHNS and SASEGT. Amplification yielded TCR beta CDR3 regions, with RNA transcripts as the source. RT-PCR in the first round (using the HTBI primer set) targeted the TCR CDR3. In TCRdb, the multiplex PCR reads were re-called with MiXCR into one record per CDR3 protein. The data contain roughly 600,000 distinct CDR3 sequences, around 13% of them singletons.

Input material: blood. The genes are TRBV6-1 and TRBJ1-2; 8 bases are shared with TRBD1. The sequence was collected from a woman aged 45-59 years with Graves' ophthalmopathy. For the CDR3, the DNA is TGTGCCAGCAGAAGCACATCAGGGGGCCAAGGCTACACCTTC. Protein sequence: CASRSTSGGQGYTF.